The rows below give T cell receptor beta chains drawn from one sample of a study of cytomegalovirus exposure and HLA in healthy donors. Libraries were prepared by immunoSEQ multiplex PCR; TCRdb keeps only in-frame clonotypes and omits some of them. This table has about 76,000 clones, roughly four fifths appearing once. The sequenced sample consisted of PBMCs. Receptors originate from a woman in her 30s in good health and CMV-seronegative. The CDR3 runs from the conserved cysteine through the conserved F or W. Each record gives: V gene, D gene, J gene, clone size, CDR3 protein, CDR3 DNA. The D gene is left open where the match is weak. The size field is filled for only some rows; it gives once, few, many or a size class.

v_call: TRBV27; d_call: TRBD1; j_call: TRBJ1-1; clone_size: few; cdr3_aa: CASSEYRGRTTTEAFF; cdr3_nt: TGTGCCAGCAGTGAGTACAGGGGCCGTACGACCACTGAAGCTTTCTTT
v_call: TRBV6-5; d_call: NA; j_call: TRBJ1-1; clone_size: NA; cdr3_aa: CASSYSGGYTEAFF; cdr3_nt: TGTGCCAGCAGTTACTCGGGGGGTTACACTGAAGCTTTCTTT
v_call: TRBV30; d_call: NA; j_call: TRBJ1-1; clone_size: few; cdr3_aa: CAWGRAGEAFF; cdr3_nt: TGTGCCTGGGGCAGGGCGGGGGAAGCTTTCTTT
v_call: TRBV7-8; d_call: TRBD1; j_call: TRBJ2-7; clone_size: NA; cdr3_aa: CASSSGHAGTGVREQYF; cdr3_nt: TGTGCCAGCAGCTCTGGACATGCCGGGACAGGGGTAAGAGAGCAGTACTTC
v_call: TRBV18; d_call: TRBD1; j_call: TRBJ2-3; clone_size: NA; cdr3_aa: CASSTGALRTDTQYF; cdr3_nt: TGTGCCAGCTCAACAGGGGCCCTCCGCACAGATACGCAGTATTTT
v_call: TRBV5-1; d_call: NA; j_call: TRBJ1-2; clone_size: NA; cdr3_aa: CASSVTSGTNYGYTF; cdr3_nt: TGCGCCAGCAGCGTGACCTCCGGGACTAACTATGGCTACACCTTC
v_call: TRBV6-6; d_call: TRBD2; j_call: TRBJ2-1; clone_size: NA; cdr3_aa: CASSILAGVLDEQFF; cdr3_nt: TGTGCCAGCAGTATCCTAGCGGGAGTTTTGGATGAGCAGTTCTTC
v_call: TRBV5-1; d_call: NA; j_call: TRBJ1-4; clone_size: NA; cdr3_aa: CASSLGGGRRNEKLFF; cdr3_nt: TGCGCCAGCAGCTTGGGAGGGGGACGGAGAAATGAAAAACTGTTTTTT
v_call: TRBV28; d_call: NA; j_call: TRBJ2-7; clone_size: NA; cdr3_aa: CASSFPGDYEQYF; cdr3_nt: TGTGCCAGCAGTTTTCCGGGGGATTACGAGCAGTACTTC
v_call: TRBV7-9; d_call: NA; j_call: TRBJ2-1; clone_size: NA; cdr3_aa: CSSSFGVSGNEQFF; cdr3_nt: TGTTCCAGCAGCTTCGGGGTCTCTGGCAATGAGCAGTTCTTC
v_call: TRBV6-1; d_call: NA; j_call: TRBJ1-2; clone_size: NA; cdr3_aa: CASSKTANYGYTF; cdr3_nt: TGTGCCAGCAGCAAGACAGCTAACTATGGCTACACCTTC
v_call: TRBV29-1; d_call: NA; j_call: TRBJ1-3; clone_size: NA; cdr3_aa: CSVEGGHSGNTIYF; cdr3_nt: TGCAGCGTTGAAGGCGGACACTCTGGAAACACCATATATTTT
v_call: TRBV25-1; d_call: TRBD1; j_call: TRBJ2-5; clone_size: NA; cdr3_aa: CASSDDRGPGETQYF; cdr3_nt: TGTGCCAGCAGTGACGACAGGGGCCCAGGAGAGACCCAGTACTTC
v_call: TRBV28; d_call: NA; j_call: TRBJ1-3; clone_size: NA; cdr3_aa: CASSSPGDSSGNTIYF; cdr3_nt: TGTGCCAGCAGTTCCCCCGGGGATAGCTCTGGAAACACCATATATTTT
v_call: TRBV7-9; d_call: NA; j_call: TRBJ1-1; clone_size: once; cdr3_aa: CSSSFIPGTEAFF; cdr3_nt: TGTTCCAGCAGCTTCATCCCAGGGACTGAAGCTTTCTTT
v_call: TRBV4-1; d_call: TRBD1; j_call: TRBJ2-2; clone_size: NA; cdr3_aa: CASSQRTGSLKDTGELFF; cdr3_nt: TGCGCCAGCAGCCAACGGACAGGGTCTTTAAAGGACACCGGGGAGCTGTTTTTT
v_call: TRBV10-3; d_call: NA; j_call: TRBJ1-6; clone_size: NA; cdr3_aa: CAARDSYNSPLHF; cdr3_nt: TGTGCCGCCAGGGACTCCTATAATTCACCCCTCCACTTT
v_call: TRBV2; d_call: TRBD2; j_call: TRBJ2-7; clone_size: NA; cdr3_aa: CASSVSGTHEQYF; cdr3_nt: TGTGCCAGCAGTGTCAGCGGGACCCACGAGCAGTACTTC
v_call: TRBV5-4; d_call: NA; j_call: TRBJ2-2; clone_size: NA; cdr3_aa: CASSPEGSPTKAGELFF; cdr3_nt: TGTGCCAGCAGCCCCGAAGGTAGCCCAACAAAGGCCGGGGAGCTGTTTTTT
v_call: TRBV6-5; d_call: NA; j_call: TRBJ1-5; clone_size: NA; cdr3_aa: CASRLTWAQPQHF; cdr3_nt: TGTGCCAGCAGGCTAACATGGGCTCAGCCCCAGCATTTT
v_call: TRBV25-1; d_call: TRBD1; j_call: TRBJ2-7; clone_size: NA; cdr3_aa: CASSLSDRGSYEQYF; cdr3_nt: TGTGCCAGCAGTCTGTCGGACAGGGGCTCCTACGAGCAGTACTTC
v_call: TRBV5-1; d_call: NA; j_call: TRBJ1-2; clone_size: NA; cdr3_aa: CASSSGGASPNGYTF; cdr3_nt: TGCGCCAGCAGTTCTGGGGGGGCATCCCCCAATGGCTACACCTTC
v_call: TRBV10-2; d_call: NA; j_call: TRBJ1-1; clone_size: once; cdr3_aa: CASRSWEGGTEAFF; cdr3_nt: TGCGCCAGCAGGTCCTGGGAGGGCGGGACTGAAGCTTTCTTT
v_call: TRBV11-2; d_call: TRBD2; j_call: TRBJ2-1; clone_size: NA; cdr3_aa: CASSLDSSSSGYNEQFF; cdr3_nt: TGTGCCAGCAGCTTAGATAGCTCGTCTAGCGGATACAATGAGCAGTTCTTC
v_call: TRBV19; d_call: NA; j_call: TRBJ1-1; clone_size: NA; cdr3_aa: CASSIGPRGRTEAFF; cdr3_nt: TGTGCCAGTAGTATAGGCCCCCGGGGGAGGACTGAAGCTTTCTTT
v_call: TRBV19; d_call: NA; j_call: TRBJ1-3; clone_size: NA; cdr3_aa: CASSIFGRGYGNTIYF; cdr3_nt: TGTGCCAGTAGTATATTTGGCAGGGGCTACGGAAACACCATATATTTT
v_call: TRBV7-9; d_call: TRBD2; j_call: TRBJ2-7; clone_size: NA; cdr3_aa: CASSSTSVSYEQYF; cdr3_nt: TGTGCCAGCAGCTCGACTAGCGTCTCCTACGAGCAGTACTTC
v_call: TRBV2; d_call: TRBD1; j_call: TRBJ1-1; clone_size: NA; cdr3_aa: CASRIQGANTEAFF; cdr3_nt: TGTGCCAGCAGAATACAGGGGGCGAACACTGAAGCTTTCTTT
v_call: TRBV19; d_call: TRBD2; j_call: TRBJ2-7; clone_size: NA; cdr3_aa: CASSIVASGRYEQYF; cdr3_nt: TGTGCCAGTAGTATAGTTGCTAGCGGGAGGTACGAGCAGTACTTC
v_call: TRBV5-4; d_call: NA; j_call: TRBJ1-5; clone_size: NA; cdr3_aa: CASSFGGDNQPQHF; cdr3_nt: TGTGCCAGCAGCTTTGGGGGGGATAATCAGCCCCAGCATTTT
v_call: TRBV18; d_call: NA; j_call: TRBJ2-1; clone_size: NA; cdr3_aa: CASSSNGGGSSYNEQFF; cdr3_nt: TGTGCCAGCTCATCGAACGGGGGCGGGAGCTCCTACAATGAGCAGTTCTTC
v_call: TRBV5-1; d_call: TRBD1; j_call: TRBJ1-1; clone_size: few; cdr3_aa: CASSSYSTGGTEAFF; cdr3_nt: TGCGCCAGCAGCTCCTACTCGACAGGGGGCACTGAAGCTTTCTTT
v_call: TRBV18; d_call: TRBD1; j_call: TRBJ1-1; clone_size: NA; cdr3_aa: CASSPRTGGVVNTEAFF; cdr3_nt: TGTGCCAGCTCACCCCGGACAGGGGGCGTTGTCAACACTGAAGCTTTCTTT
v_call: TRBV5-1; d_call: TRBD1; j_call: TRBJ2-7; clone_size: NA; cdr3_aa: CASSLAKGQGPTYEQYF; cdr3_nt: TGCGCCAGCAGCTTGGCCAAAGGACAGGGGCCGACCTACGAGCAGTACTTC
v_call: TRBV5-6; d_call: TRBD2; j_call: TRBJ2-7; clone_size: once; cdr3_aa: CASSLSIRSIAGFPGEQYF; cdr3_nt: TGTGCCAGCAGCTTGTCAATTAGGTCAATAGCGGGATTCCCGGGCGAGCAGTACTTC
v_call: TRBV5-5; d_call: NA; j_call: TRBJ2-1; clone_size: NA; cdr3_aa: CASRYFGLLGGNEQFF; cdr3_nt: TGTGCCAGCAGATATTTTGGACTCCTTGGCGGAAATGAGCAGTTCTTC
v_call: TRBV7-2; d_call: TRBD2; j_call: TRBJ2-6; clone_size: NA; cdr3_aa: CASSLRGVAGANVLTF; cdr3_nt: TGTGCCAGCAGCTTACGGGGGGTGGCTGGGGCCAACGTCCTGACTTTC
v_call: TRBV6-5; d_call: TRBD1; j_call: TRBJ1-2; clone_size: NA; cdr3_aa: CASSPRGLVYGYTF; cdr3_nt: TGTGCCAGCAGTCCCAGGGGGTTGGTCTATGGCTACACCTTC
v_call: TRBV2; d_call: NA; j_call: TRBJ2-7; clone_size: NA; cdr3_aa: CASSDRRYEQYF; cdr3_nt: TGTGCCAGCAGCGACAGGCGCTACGAGCAGTACTTC
v_call: TRBV13; d_call: NA; j_call: TRBJ2-1; clone_size: once; cdr3_aa: CASTLLGLLSGRSNEQFF; cdr3_nt: TGTGCCAGCACCCTACTCGGCCTTCTAAGCGGTAGGTCCAATGAGCAGTTCTTC
v_call: TRBV27; d_call: TRBD2; j_call: TRBJ2-3; clone_size: NA; cdr3_aa: CASSFVAGSVTDTQYF; cdr3_nt: TGTGCCAGCAGTTTCGTAGCGGGATCAGTCACAGATACGCAGTATTTT
v_call: TRBV2; d_call: NA; j_call: TRBJ2-7; clone_size: NA; cdr3_aa: CASSEQGYQYF; cdr3_nt: TGTGCCAGCAGTGAACAGGGATACCAGTACTTC
v_call: TRBV5-8; d_call: NA; j_call: TRBJ2-2; clone_size: NA; cdr3_aa: CASSLVIRLAQNTGELFF; cdr3_nt: TGTGCCAGCAGCTTGGTGATTAGGCTAGCGCAGAACACCGGGGAGCTGTTTTTT
v_call: TRBV2; d_call: NA; j_call: TRBJ1-1; clone_size: NA; cdr3_aa: CASEWQEGLANTEAFF; cdr3_nt: TGTGCCAGCGAGTGGCAGGAGGGGTTAGCGAACACTGAAGCTTTCTTT
v_call: TRBV7-9; d_call: NA; j_call: TRBJ1-1; clone_size: NA; cdr3_aa: CASSSQGNTEAFF; cdr3_nt: TGTGCCAGCAGCTCTCAGGGCAACACTGAAGCTTTCTTT
v_call: TRBV6-5; d_call: NA; j_call: TRBJ1-2; clone_size: NA; cdr3_aa: CASSYSFGGDYGYTF; cdr3_nt: TGTGCCAGCAGTTACTCTTTTGGGGGGGACTATGGCTACACCTTC
v_call: TRBV30; d_call: NA; j_call: TRBJ1-2; clone_size: NA; cdr3_aa: CAWSVSRGANYGYTF; cdr3_nt: TGTGCCTGGAGTGTTTCTCGGGGTGCTAACTATGGCTACACCTTC
v_call: TRBV15; d_call: TRBD1; j_call: TRBJ2-6; clone_size: NA; cdr3_aa: CATSRDKGTGPNVLTF; cdr3_nt: TGTGCCACCAGCAGAGATAAGGGGACAGGGCCCAACGTCCTGACTTTC
v_call: TRBV5-1; d_call: NA; j_call: TRBJ2-7; clone_size: NA; cdr3_aa: CASSLVAGAYEQYF; cdr3_nt: TGCGCCAGCAGCTTGGTTGCAGGGGCCTACGAGCAGTACTTC
v_call: TRBV6-1; d_call: TRBD2; j_call: TRBJ2-1; clone_size: NA; cdr3_aa: CASSDWTSGIPGAEQFF; cdr3_nt: TGTGCCAGCAGTGACTGGACTAGCGGGATCCCCGGGGCTGAGCAGTTCTTC
v_call: TRBV5-1; d_call: NA; j_call: TRBJ2-2; clone_size: NA; cdr3_aa: CASSPGSGGELFF; cdr3_nt: TGCGCCAGCAGCCCTGGGTCGGGCGGGGAGCTGTTTTTT
v_call: TRBV28; d_call: TRBD2; j_call: TRBJ2-3; clone_size: NA; cdr3_aa: CASVAGGLDTQYF; cdr3_nt: TGTGCCAGCGTAGCGGGAGGGTTAGATACGCAGTATTTT
v_call: TRBV6-5; d_call: TRBD1; j_call: TRBJ1-1; clone_size: NA; cdr3_aa: CASSPIGTGGPGAFF; cdr3_nt: TGTGCCAGCAGTCCCATTGGGACAGGGGGACCGGGAGCTTTCTTT
v_call: TRBV15; d_call: NA; j_call: TRBJ2-7; clone_size: NA; cdr3_aa: CATSRMTPRQGGHEQYF; cdr3_nt: TGTGCCACCAGCAGGATGACCCCTAGGCAGGGGGGCCACGAGCAGTACTTC
v_call: TRBV14; d_call: TRBD1; j_call: TRBJ1-2; clone_size: NA; cdr3_aa: CASSQDWGQGYGYTF; cdr3_nt: TGTGCCAGCAGCCAAGATTGGGGACAGGGGTATGGCTACACCTTC
v_call: TRBV4-3; d_call: TRBD2; j_call: TRBJ2-3; clone_size: NA; cdr3_aa: CASSQGQTSYTDTQYF; cdr3_nt: TGCGCCAGCAGCCAAGGTCAGACTAGCTACACAGATACGCAGTATTTT
v_call: TRBV30; d_call: TRBD1; j_call: TRBJ2-1; clone_size: NA; cdr3_aa: CAWSVGTGDYNEQFF; cdr3_nt: TGTGCCTGGAGTGTAGGGACAGGGGACTACAATGAGCAGTTCTTC